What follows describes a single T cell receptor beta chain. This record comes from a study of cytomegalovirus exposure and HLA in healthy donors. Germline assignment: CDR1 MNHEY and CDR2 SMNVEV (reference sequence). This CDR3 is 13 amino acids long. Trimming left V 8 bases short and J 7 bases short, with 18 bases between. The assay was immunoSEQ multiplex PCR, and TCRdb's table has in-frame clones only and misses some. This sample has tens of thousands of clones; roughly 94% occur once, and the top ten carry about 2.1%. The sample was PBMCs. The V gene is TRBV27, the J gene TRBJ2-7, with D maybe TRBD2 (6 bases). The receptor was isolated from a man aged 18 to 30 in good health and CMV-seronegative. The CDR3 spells CASALAGGTEQYF. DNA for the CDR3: TGTGCCAGCGCACTGGCCGGCGGGACTGAGCAGTACTTC.